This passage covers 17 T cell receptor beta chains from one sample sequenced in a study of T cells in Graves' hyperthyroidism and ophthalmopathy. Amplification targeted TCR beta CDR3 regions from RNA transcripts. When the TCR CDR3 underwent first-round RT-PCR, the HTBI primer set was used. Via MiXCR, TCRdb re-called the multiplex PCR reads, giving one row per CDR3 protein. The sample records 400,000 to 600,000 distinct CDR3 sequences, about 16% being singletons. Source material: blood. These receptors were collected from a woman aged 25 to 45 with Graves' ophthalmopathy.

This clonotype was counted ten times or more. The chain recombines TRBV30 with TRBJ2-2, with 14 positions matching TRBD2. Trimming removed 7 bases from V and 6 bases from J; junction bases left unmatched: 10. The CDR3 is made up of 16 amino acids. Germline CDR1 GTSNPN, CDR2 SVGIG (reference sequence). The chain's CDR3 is CASSTSGRAKAGELFF. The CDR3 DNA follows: TGTGCCTCTTCGACTAGCGGGAGGGCCAAGGCCGGGGAGCTGTTTTTT.

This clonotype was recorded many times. The CDR3 DNA is TGTGCCAGCAGCTTGGAGTGGGAGGCGGAGACCCAGTACTTC. Protein: CASSLEWEAETQYF. The V call is TRBV7-2, the J call TRBJ2-5; TRBD2 might be the D (6 bases). In germline, CDR1 is SGHTA, CDR2 FQGNSA. The V and J ends lost 3 bases and 5 bases respectively, with 13 bases between them. The CDR3 is 14 amino acids.

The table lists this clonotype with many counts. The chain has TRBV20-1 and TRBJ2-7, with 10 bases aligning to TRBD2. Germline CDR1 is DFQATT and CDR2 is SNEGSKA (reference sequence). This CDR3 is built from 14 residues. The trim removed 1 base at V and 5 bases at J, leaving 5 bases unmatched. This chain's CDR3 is CSARVSGRFHEQYF. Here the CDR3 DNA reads TGCAGTGCTAGAGTTAGCGGGAGGTTCCACGAGCAGTACTTC.

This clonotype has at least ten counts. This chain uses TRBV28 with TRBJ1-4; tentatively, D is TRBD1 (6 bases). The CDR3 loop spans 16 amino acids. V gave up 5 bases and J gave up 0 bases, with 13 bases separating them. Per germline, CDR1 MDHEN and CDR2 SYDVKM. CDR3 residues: CASSVPRQATNEKLFF. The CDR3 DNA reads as TGTGCCAGCAGTGTCCCTCGACAGGCAACTAATGAAAAACTGTTTTTT. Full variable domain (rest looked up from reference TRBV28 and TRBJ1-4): DVKVTQSSRYLVKRTGEKVFLECVQDMDHENMFWYRQDPGLGLRLIYFSYDVKMKEKGDIPEGYSVSREKKERFSLILESASTNQTSMYLCASSVPRQATNEKLFFGSGTQLSVL.

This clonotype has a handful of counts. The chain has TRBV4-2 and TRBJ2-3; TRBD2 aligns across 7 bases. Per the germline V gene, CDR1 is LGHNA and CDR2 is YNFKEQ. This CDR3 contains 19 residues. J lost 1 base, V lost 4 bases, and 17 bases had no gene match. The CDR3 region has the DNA TGTGCCAGCAGCCGGACGGACTCGGCGGGAGTTCTGGGCACAGATACGCAGTATTTT. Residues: CASSRTDSAGVLGTDTQYF.

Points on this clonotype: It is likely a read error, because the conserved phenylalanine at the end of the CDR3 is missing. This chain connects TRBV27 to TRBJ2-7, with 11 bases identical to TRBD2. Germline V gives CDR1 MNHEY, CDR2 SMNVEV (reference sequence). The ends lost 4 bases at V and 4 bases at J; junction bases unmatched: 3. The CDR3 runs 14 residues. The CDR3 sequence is CASSSRTSGYEQYL. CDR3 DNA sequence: TGTGCCAGCAGTTCTCGGACTAGCGGGTACGAGCAGTACCTC.

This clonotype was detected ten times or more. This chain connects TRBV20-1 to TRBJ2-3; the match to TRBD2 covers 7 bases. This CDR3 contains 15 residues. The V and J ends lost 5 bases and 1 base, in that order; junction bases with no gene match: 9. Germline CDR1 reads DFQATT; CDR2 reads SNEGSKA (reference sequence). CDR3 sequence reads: CSAPLGGGGTDTQYF. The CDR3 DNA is TGCAGTGCTCCACTGGGGGGGGGTGGCACAGATACGCAGTATTTT.

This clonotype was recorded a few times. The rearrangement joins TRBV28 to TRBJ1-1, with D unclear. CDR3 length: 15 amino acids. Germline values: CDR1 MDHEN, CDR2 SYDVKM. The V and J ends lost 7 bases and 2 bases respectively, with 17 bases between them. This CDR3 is CASTFMIGLNTEAFF. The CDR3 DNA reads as TGTGCCAGCACCTTTATGATCGGGTTAAACACTGAAGCTTTCTTT.

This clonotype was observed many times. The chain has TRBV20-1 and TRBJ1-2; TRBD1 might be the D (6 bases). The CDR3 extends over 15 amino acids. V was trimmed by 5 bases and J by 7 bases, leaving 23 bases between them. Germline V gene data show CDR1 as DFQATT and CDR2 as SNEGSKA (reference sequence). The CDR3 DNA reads TGCAGTGCTCCCCAAGGGGCAGGGGAAGTGGCTGGCTACACCTTC. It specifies CSAPQGAGEVAGYTF.

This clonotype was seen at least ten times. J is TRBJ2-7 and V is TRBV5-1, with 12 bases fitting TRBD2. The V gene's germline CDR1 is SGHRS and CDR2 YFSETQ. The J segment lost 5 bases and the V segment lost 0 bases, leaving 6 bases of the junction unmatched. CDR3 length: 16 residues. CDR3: CASSLETSGRSDEQYF. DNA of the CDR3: TGCGCCAGCAGCTTGGAGACTAGCGGGAGAAGTGACGAGCAGTACTTC.

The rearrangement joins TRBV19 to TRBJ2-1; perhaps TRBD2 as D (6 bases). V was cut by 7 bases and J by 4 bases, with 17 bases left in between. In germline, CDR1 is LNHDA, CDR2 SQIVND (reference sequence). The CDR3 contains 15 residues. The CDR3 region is CASTPSSSEYNEQFF. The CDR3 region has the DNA TGTGCCAGTACCCCATCCTCTAGCGAGTACAATGAGCAGTTCTTC. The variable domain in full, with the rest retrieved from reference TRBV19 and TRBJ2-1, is DGGITQSPKYLFRKEGQNVTLSCEQNLNHDAMYWYRQDPGQGLRLIYYSQIVNDFQKGDIAEGYSVSREKKESFPLTVTSAQKNPTAFYLCASTPSSSEYNEQFFGPGTRLTVL.

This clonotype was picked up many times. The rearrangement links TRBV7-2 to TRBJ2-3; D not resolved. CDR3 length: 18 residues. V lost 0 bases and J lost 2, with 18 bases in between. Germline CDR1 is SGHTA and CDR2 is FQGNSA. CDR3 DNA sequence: TGTGCCAGCAGCTTAGCGCCCCCTAGGTACTTTAACACAGATACGCAGTATTTT. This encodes CASSLAPPRYFNTDTQYF.

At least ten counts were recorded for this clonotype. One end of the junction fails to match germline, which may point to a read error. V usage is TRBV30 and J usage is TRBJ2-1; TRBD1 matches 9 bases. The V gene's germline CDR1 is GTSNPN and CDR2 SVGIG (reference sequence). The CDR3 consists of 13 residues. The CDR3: CAGRQGGYNEQFF. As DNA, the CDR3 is TGTGCCGGGAGACAGGGGGGCTACAATGAGCAGTTCTTC.

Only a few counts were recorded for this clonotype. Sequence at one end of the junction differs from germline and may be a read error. Here the CDR3 reads CSARGHPSGANVLTF. The CDR3 coding sequence is TGCAGTGCAAGAGGACATCCCTCTGGGGCCAACGTCCTGACTTTC. The chain couples TRBV20-1 to TRBJ2-6; possibly TRBD1 for D (5 bases). Germline CDR1 DFQATT, CDR2 SNEGSKA (reference sequence). This CDR3 contains 15 residues.

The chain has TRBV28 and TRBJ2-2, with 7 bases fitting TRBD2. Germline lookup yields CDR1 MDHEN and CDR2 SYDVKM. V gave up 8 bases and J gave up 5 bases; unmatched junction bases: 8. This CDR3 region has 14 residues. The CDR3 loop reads CASLWGSGTGELFF. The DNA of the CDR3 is TGTGCCAGCCTATGGGGTAGCGGGACCGGGGAGCTGTTTTTT.

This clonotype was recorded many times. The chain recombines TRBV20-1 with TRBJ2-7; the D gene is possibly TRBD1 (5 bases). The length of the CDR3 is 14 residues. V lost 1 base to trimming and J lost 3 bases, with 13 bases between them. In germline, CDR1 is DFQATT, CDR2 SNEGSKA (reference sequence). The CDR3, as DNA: TGCAGTGCTAGAGGAATTGACAGAGACTACGAGCAGTACTTC. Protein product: CSARGIDRDYEQYF.

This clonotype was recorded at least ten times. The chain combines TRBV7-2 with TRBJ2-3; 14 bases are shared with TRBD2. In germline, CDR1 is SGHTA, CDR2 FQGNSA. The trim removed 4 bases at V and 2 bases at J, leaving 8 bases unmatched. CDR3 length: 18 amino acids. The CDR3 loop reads CASSSGLAGALLTDTQYF. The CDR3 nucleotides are TGTGCCAGCAGCTCGGGACTAGCGGGGGCCCTTCTCACAGATACGCAGTATTTT. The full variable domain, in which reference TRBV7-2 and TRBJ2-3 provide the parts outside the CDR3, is GAGVSQSPSNKVTEKGKDVELRCDPISGHTALYWYRQSLGQGLEFLIYFQGNSAPDKSGLPSDRFSAERTGGSVSTLTIQRTQQEDSAVYLCASSSGLAGALLTDTQYFGPGTRLTVL.